These T cell receptor beta chains were read from a single sample in a study of cytomegalovirus exposure and HLA in healthy donors. Libraries were prepared by immunoSEQ multiplex PCR; TCRdb keeps only in-frame clonotypes and omits some of them. The sample has 100,000 to 150,000 clones; approximately 89% are singletons. Sequencing input: PBMCs. The receptors were gathered from a woman younger than 30 in good health and CMV-seronegative. The CDR3 runs from the conserved cysteine through the conserved F or W. D genes are given only for firm matches. Part of the rows lack a size; the others show once, few, many or a class for expanded clones.

j_call clone_size d_call v_call cdr3_nt cdr3_aa
TRBJ2-6 . . TRBV6-1 TGTGCCAGCACCGCAGGGGCTAGTGGGGCCAACGTCCTGACTTTC CASTAGASGANVLTF
TRBJ2-2 . . TRBV27 TGTGCCAGCAGCTTGAGCGGCCTGAACACCGGGGAGCTGTTTTTT CASSLSGLNTGELFF
TRBJ2-7 . TRBD1 TRBV7-2 TGTGCCAGCAGCCCCGCCGCAACGCGACAGGGTTCGCACGAGCAGTACTTC CASSPAATRQGSHEQYF
TRBJ2-7 . . TRBV1 TGCACCAGCCTTGCGGGAGGAAGCCACGAGCAGTACTTC CTSLAGGSHEQYF
TRBJ2-5 . . TRBV6-1 TGTGCCAGCAGTGACGTGCAGGGGTACCAAGAGACCCAGTACTTC CASSDVQGYQETQYF
TRBJ2-1 . . TRBV5-1 TGCGCCAGCGTCAGCGGGCCCAATGAGCAGTTCTTC CASVSGPNEQFF
TRBJ2-5 once TRBD1 TRBV4-3 TGCGCCAGCAGCCAGTTGATTTGGACAGGGGGCTGGGAGACCCAGTACTTC CASSQLIWTGGWETQYF
TRBJ1-2 few . TRBV4-1 TGCGCCAGCAGCCAAGATACGAGCTATGGCTACACCTTC CASSQDTSYGYTF
TRBJ1-1 once TRBD1 TRBV5-1 TGCGCCAGCAGCCTATATGGACAGGGGGAAGAAGCTTTCTTT CASSLYGQGEEAFF
TRBJ2-7 . TRBD2 TRBV15 TGTGCCACCAGCAGACTTCCCCCTAGCGGAGTCACCTACGAGCAGTACTTC CATSRLPPSGVTYEQYF
TRBJ1-4 . . TRBV5-4 TGTGCCAGCAGCCTCTCGACATACTCGGATAATGAAAAACTGTTTTTT CASSLSTYSDNEKLFF
TRBJ1-3 . . TRBV28 TGTGCCAGCAGCCTGACTGGCTCTGGAAACACCATATATTTT CASSLTGSGNTIYF
TRBJ2-1 . . TRBV28 TGTGCCAGCAGGACTCCTTTAGACTACAATGAGCAGTTCTTC CASRTPLDYNEQFF
TRBJ1-1 few . TRBV27 TGTGCCAGCAGTTATAACAGGGCTTCCACTGAAGCTTTCTTT CASSYNRASTEAFF
TRBJ2-1 . TRBD2 TRBV19 TGTGCCAGTAGTATCACTAGCGGGGTTGCATATGAGCAGTTCTTC CASSITSGVAYEQFF
TRBJ2-2 . . TRBV9 TGTGCCAGCAGCGTAGCGTACACCGGGGAGCTGTTTTTT CASSVAYTGELFF
TRBJ1-5 . . TRBV6-6 TGTGCCAGCAGTGCAGGGTACGAGAATCAGCCCCAGCATTTT CASSAGYENQPQHF
TRBJ1-4 . TRBD1 TRBV10-3 TGTGCCATCAGCCTAGGACAGGGGTTTAATGAAAAACTGTTTTTT CAISLGQGFNEKLFF
TRBJ2-1 . . TRBV18 TGTGCCAGCTCACCCCGGGACAAAAGCTCCTACAATGAGCAGTTCTTC CASSPRDKSSYNEQFF
TRBJ1-3 . . TRBV7-8 TGTGCCAGCAGCCACAGGGTCCCCTCTGGAAACACCATATATTTT CASSHRVPSGNTIYF
TRBJ1-2 . TRBD1 TRBV28 TGTGCCAGCAGTAAAACCGGGCAGGGGGCCTTGGGCGGCTACACCTTC CASSKTGQGALGGYTF
TRBJ2-4 . . TRBV7-9 TGTGCCAGCAGCTTAACAGGGAGGGGTGCAGACATTCAGTACTTC CASSLTGRGADIQYF
TRBJ1-3 . TRBD1 TRBV9 TGTGCCAGCAGCGTAGGGTACAGGGGAAGTGGCACCATATATTTT CASSVGYRGSGTIYF
TRBJ1-3 . TRBD1 TRBV7-8 TGTGCCAGCAGCAGTCAGGGGGCGGGAAACACCATATATTTT CASSSQGAGNTIYF
TRBJ2-7 . TRBD2 TRBV5-5 TGTGCCAGCAGCTCCTTTGGCGGGAGGAGCTCCTACGAGCAGTACTTC CASSSFGGRSSYEQYF
TRBJ1-5 . TRBD1 TRBV7-9 TGTGCCAGCAGTCCCGGGACAGGGGGCAATCAGCCCCAGCATTTT CASSPGTGGNQPQHF
TRBJ1-2 . TRBD1 TRBV7-9 TGTGCCAGCAGCCCCGAGACAGGGGTTTTCTACACCTTC CASSPETGVFYTF
TRBJ2-5 . TRBD2 TRBV7-2 TGTGCCAGCAGCCCTCTAGCGGCTCAAGAGACCCAGTACTTC CASSPLAAQETQYF
TRBJ1-3 . TRBD1 TRBV18 TGTGCCAGCTCACGAGACAGGGGCGGAGGAAACACCATATATTTT CASSRDRGGGNTIYF
TRBJ1-1 . . TRBV6-5 TGTGCCAGCAGTTACTTCGGACAGTCTGAAGCTTTCTTT CASSYFGQSEAFF
TRBJ2-1 . TRBD2 TRBV11-2 TGTGCCAGCAGCTTAGGTGAAGCGGGGGGGCGTCTGGATGAGCAGTTCTTC CASSLGEAGGRLDEQFF
TRBJ1-3 . . TRBV5-1 TGCGCCAGCAGCTTGGGACAGTACATCTCTGGAAACACCATATATTTT CASSLGQYISGNTIYF
TRBJ1-4 . . TRBV5-5 TGTGCCAGCAGCTTGGAACCAGCTAATGAAAAACTGTTTTTT CASSLEPANEKLFF
TRBJ2-2 . TRBD2 TRBV28 TGTGCCAGCAGTTTAGCGGCGGGAGGGAACACCGGGGAGCTGTTTTTT CASSLAAGGNTGELFF
TRBJ2-3 . TRBD2 TRBV6-1 TGTGCCAGCAGTGATCTCGTGACTAGCGTCACAGATACGCAGTATTTT CASSDLVTSVTDTQYF
TRBJ2-5 once . TRBV28 TGTGCCAGCAGTTCCACGGTTCAAGAGACCCAGTACTTC CASSSTVQETQYF
TRBJ2-1 . . TRBV7-6 TGTGCCAGCAGCCAACAGGGCAATGAGCAGTTCTTC CASSQQGNEQFF
TRBJ2-7 . TRBD1 TRBV28 TGTGCCAGCAGTTTCATGGGGACAGGGAAGTACTTC CASSFMGTGKYF
TRBJ2-6 . . TRBV4-2 TGTGCCAGCAGCCAAGCAGGGGTTGCTGGGGCCAACGTCCTGACTTTC CASSQAGVAGANVLTF
TRBJ1-1 . TRBD1 TRBV11-2 TGTGCCAGCAGAGGGACAGGGGGCGAGACTGAAGCTTTCTTT CASRGTGGETEAFF
TRBJ1-2 . . TRBV28 TGTGCCAGCAGTTCCCTAGGGGGTGGGTATGGCTACACCTTC CASSSLGGGYGYTF
TRBJ1-2 . . TRBV28 TGTGCCAGCAGCCCAGGGGACCTGTCTATGGGCTACACCTTC CASSPGDLSMGYTF
TRBJ2-5 . TRBD1 TRBV6-5 TGTGCCAGCAGCTCACAGGGGACCCAAGAGACCCAGTACTTC CASSSQGTQETQYF
TRBJ2-1 . TRBD2 TRBV9 TGTGCCAGCAGCGAAGGACTAGCGGGACAAGGGGGTTACAATGAGCAGTTCTTC CASSEGLAGQGGYNEQFF
TRBJ2-7 . TRBD1 TRBV6-7 TGTGCCAGCAGTTACTCCCGACAGGGAATAAACGAGCAGTACTTC CASSYSRQGINEQYF
TRBJ1-1 once . TRBV27 TGTGCCAGCAGTTTAGTCCGGGGGGGAGGTACTGAAGCTTTCTTT CASSLVRGGGTEAFF
TRBJ1-1 once . TRBV18 TGTGCCAGCTCCCCCGATGCGGGGCGTGAAGCTTTCTTT CASSPDAGREAFF
TRBJ2-7 . TRBD2 TRBV7-9 TGTGCCAGCAGCTTGACTAGCGGGAGTGGAGGCTACGAGCAGTACTTC CASSLTSGSGGYEQYF
TRBJ2-3 . TRBD1 TRBV5-1 TGCGCCAGCAGCTTGGGACAGGGGGCCTCAGATACGCAGTATTTT CASSLGQGASDTQYF
TRBJ2-5 . . TRBV4-1 TGCGCCAGCAGCCAAGGGGTCCGAGGGGAGACCCAGTACTTC CASSQGVRGETQYF
TRBJ1-5 . . TRBV19 TGTGCCAGTAGTATTTTATTCGGGGGGAGTCAGCCCCAGCATTTT CASSILFGGSQPQHF